A selection of T cell receptor beta chains follows, all from one sample in a study of shared clonotypes between healthy human individuals. Sequencing used immunoSEQ multiplex PCR; TCRdb keeps in-frame clones, though not all of them. In the table there are roughly 1,500,000 clones, 95% to 99% of which are singletons. Sequenced: naive CD4+ T cells sorted from blood. All receptors derive from a man younger than 40 in good health. Each CDR3 is given with its conserved first and last residue. The D gene is left open where the match is weak. Where a row states a size, it is once, few, many or the class of an expanded clone; other rows omit it.

clone size: NA; D gene: NA; V gene: TRBV11-3; CDR3 length: 13; J gene: TRBJ2-1; CDR3 protein: CASSSRRDNEQFF; CDR3 DNA: TGTGCCAGCAGCTCCCGTCGGGACAATGAGCAGTTCTTC
clone size: NA; D gene: TRBD2; V gene: TRBV5-1; CDR3 length: 15; J gene: TRBJ2-1; CDR3 protein: CASSLSGNSYNEQFF; CDR3 DNA: TGCGCCAGCAGCCTTAGCGGGAACTCCTACAATGAGCAGTTCTTC
clone size: NA; D gene: NA; V gene: TRBV29-1; CDR3 length: 12; J gene: TRBJ2-7; CDR3 protein: CSVAGATYEQYF; CDR3 DNA: TGCAGCGTAGCCGGGGCGACCTACGAGCAGTACTTC
clone size: NA; D gene: NA; V gene: TRBV20-1; CDR3 length: 11; J gene: TRBJ2-5; CDR3 protein: CSATRGETQYF; CDR3 DNA: TGCAGTGCTACCAGGGGAGAGACCCAGTACTTC
clone size: NA; D gene: NA; V gene: TRBV28; CDR3 length: 14; J gene: TRBJ1-5; CDR3 protein: CASSLRQVDQPQHF; CDR3 DNA: TGTGCCAGCAGTTTAAGACAGGTCGATCAGCCCCAGCATTTT
clone size: NA; D gene: NA; V gene: TRBV11-2; CDR3 length: 16; J gene: TRBJ2-1; CDR3 protein: CASSSRGSSGLNEQFF; CDR3 DNA: TGTGCCAGCAGCTCCCGAGGCAGTAGCGGTCTCAATGAGCAGTTCTTC
clone size: NA; D gene: NA; V gene: TRBV5-6; CDR3 length: 15; J gene: TRBJ2-2; CDR3 protein: CASSLQGANTGELFF; CDR3 DNA: TGTGCCAGCAGTCTACAGGGAGCGAACACCGGGGAGCTGTTTTTT
clone size: NA; D gene: NA; V gene: TRBV6-5; CDR3 length: 13; J gene: TRBJ2-5; CDR3 protein: CASIRGAGETQYF; CDR3 DNA: TGTGCCAGCATTCGGGGGGCTGGGGAGACCCAGTACTTC
clone size: NA; D gene: NA; V gene: TRBV2; CDR3 length: 15; J gene: TRBJ2-3; CDR3 protein: CASSLRQTSTDTQYF; CDR3 DNA: TGTGCCAGCAGTCTAAGGCAGACTAGCACAGATACGCAGTATTTT
clone size: NA; D gene: NA; V gene: TRBV11-2; CDR3 length: 15; J gene: TRBJ2-1; CDR3 protein: CASSLVPGSYNEQFF; CDR3 DNA: TGTGCCAGCAGCTTAGTACCGGGCTCCTACAATGAGCAGTTCTTC
clone size: NA; D gene: NA; V gene: TRBV6-6; CDR3 length: 14; J gene: TRBJ2-7; CDR3 protein: CASRPPTSANEQYF; CDR3 DNA: TGTGCCAGCAGGCCTCCCACGAGCGCGAACGAGCAGTACTTC
clone size: NA; D gene: TRBD2; V gene: TRBV12-5; CDR3 length: 16; J gene: TRBJ2-1; CDR3 protein: CASGLVLAGTYNEQFF; CDR3 DNA: TGTGCTAGTGGTTTGGTACTAGCGGGAACCTACAATGAGCAGTTCTTC
clone size: NA; D gene: NA; V gene: TRBV15; CDR3 length: 16; J gene: TRBJ2-2; CDR3 protein: CATSRDLAGSTGELFF; CDR3 DNA: TGTGCCACCAGCAGAGATCTGGCGGGAAGCACCGGGGAGCTGTTTTTT
clone size: NA; D gene: TRBD2; V gene: TRBV27; CDR3 length: 15; J gene: TRBJ2-7; CDR3 protein: CASSPLAGVTYEQYF; CDR3 DNA: TGTGCCAGCAGTCCCCTAGCGGGAGTCACCTACGAGCAGTACTTC
clone size: few; D gene: NA; V gene: TRBV18; CDR3 length: 14; J gene: TRBJ1-2; CDR3 protein: CASSPRTQGHGYTF; CDR3 DNA: TGTGCCAGCTCACCACGAACACAGGGCCATGGCTACACCTTC
clone size: NA; D gene: NA; V gene: TRBV4-3; CDR3 length: 18; J gene: TRBJ2-7; CDR3 protein: CASSQGFKGRSFSYEQYF; CDR3 DNA: TGCGCCAGCAGCCAAGGCTTCAAGGGCAGGTCCTTCTCCTACGAGCAGTACTTC
clone size: NA; D gene: TRBD1; V gene: TRBV25-1; CDR3 length: 14; J gene: TRBJ2-5; CDR3 protein: CASSPATGKETQYF; CDR3 DNA: TGTGCCAGCAGTCCCGCGACAGGGAAAGAGACCCAGTACTTC
clone size: NA; D gene: TRBD2; V gene: TRBV10-2; CDR3 length: 14; J gene: TRBJ2-7; CDR3 protein: CASSELAGAGEQYF; CDR3 DNA: TGCGCCAGCAGTGAGTTAGCGGGAGCTGGGGAGCAGTACTTC
clone size: NA; D gene: NA; V gene: TRBV28; CDR3 length: 14; J gene: TRBJ2-6; CDR3 protein: CASSGGAGANVLTF; CDR3 DNA: TGTGCCAGCAGTGGCGGGGCTGGGGCCAACGTCCTGACTTTC
clone size: NA; D gene: TRBD1; V gene: TRBV2; CDR3 length: 17; J gene: TRBJ1-5; CDR3 protein: CASSVPMDRGRNQPQHF; CDR3 DNA: TGTGCCAGCAGTGTCCCCATGGACAGGGGGAGGAATCAGCCCCAGCATTTT
clone size: NA; D gene: NA; V gene: TRBV12-2; CDR3 length: 14; J gene: TRBJ2-7; CDR3 protein: CASRPRDNSYEQYF; CDR3 DNA: TGTGCAAGTCGCCCACGGGACAATTCCTACGAGCAGTACTTC
clone size: NA; D gene: NA; V gene: TRBV11-2; CDR3 length: 15; J gene: TRBJ2-7; CDR3 protein: CASSHIRGQGYEQYF; CDR3 DNA: TGTGCCAGCAGCCACATACGGGGGCAGGGGTACGAGCAGTACTTC
clone size: NA; D gene: NA; V gene: TRBV2; CDR3 length: 12; J gene: TRBJ2-7; CDR3 protein: CASWRGFYEQYF; CDR3 DNA: TGTGCCAGCTGGAGGGGTTTTTACGAGCAGTACTTC